The 19 T cell receptor beta chains below all came from one sample that was sequenced in a study of cytomegalovirus exposure and HLA in healthy donors. The study ran its PCR with 60 Vbeta and 13 Jbeta primers. Generated by immunoSEQ multiplex PCR, the TCRdb table keeps only in-frame clones and is missing some. Among under 150,000 clones listed, roughly a tenth were seen once. Sequencing input: PBMCs. All receptors come from a male donor in good health and CMV-seronegative.

This chain connects TRBV7-9 to TRBJ2-2; possible D gene TRBD1, 5 bases. This CDR3 region has 16 residues. Trimming removed 4 bases from V and 0 bases from J, with 12 bases in between. The germline V gene has CDR1 SEHNR and CDR2 FQNEAQ (reference sequence). DNA for the CDR3: TGTGCCAGCAGCTCCCCGACAGCCGCGAACACCGGGGAGCTGTTTTTT. It is translated as CASSSPTAANTGELFF.

This clone was seen only a few times. V and J are TRBV9 and TRBJ2-7; 8 nucleotides align to TRBD2. Trimming at V came to 0 bases and at J to 2 bases, leaving 7 bases not matched to a gene. The germline V gene has CDR1 SGDLS and CDR2 YYNGEE. The CDR3 is 16 amino acids. CDR3 bases: TGTGCCAGCAGCGTAGCGGGGGGGGGCAGCGCCTACGAGCAGTACTTC. It translates to CASSVAGGGSAYEQYF.

The V gene is TRBV5-6, the J gene TRBJ2-1; 8 bases are a match to TRBD2. CDR1 and CDR2 from the germline V gene are SGHDT and YYEEEE. The length of the CDR3 is 17 residues. V trimming: 2 bases; J trimming: 1 base; junction bases outside the gene matches: 8. The chain's CDR3 is CASSFSSGGFSYNEQFF. The CDR3 DNA reads as TGTGCCAGCAGCTTTTCGAGCGGGGGCTTTTCCTACAATGAGCAGTTCTTC.

This clone came up a few times. The chain combines TRBV29-1 with TRBJ2-6, with TRBD1 as a possible D gene (5 bases). V lost 7 bases and J 4 bases, leaving 14 bases between the germline ends. The CDR3 covers 14 residues. CDR1 is SQVTM, CDR2 ANQGSEA, per germline. This chain's CDR3 is CSASTGSGANVLTF. DNA for the CDR3: TGCAGCGCCAGCACAGGTTCGGGGGCCAACGTCCTGACTTTC.

The genes are TRBV7-9 and TRBJ2-3; 9 bases fit TRBD2. V shed 2 bases, J shed 0 bases, and the junction held 3 bases outside the gene matches. The CDR3 sequence is 16 residues long. CDR1 and CDR2 (germline): SEHNR, FQNEAQ (reference sequence). The CDR3 loop is CASSLSSGGSTDTQYF. CDR3 coding DNA: TGTGCCAGCAGCTTATCCAGCGGGGGGAGCACAGATACGCAGTATTTT.

This rearrangement joins TRBV4-3 to TRBJ2-1, with D tentatively TRBD2 (7 bases). The CDR3 is 19 amino acids. CDR1 is LGHNA, CDR2 YSLEER, per germline. With 4 bases removed from V and 0 bases from J, the gap between germline ends came to 22 bases. Here the CDR3 reads CASSPAPQGGGSSYNEQFF. The CDR3, as DNA: TGCGCCAGCAGCCCCGCTCCACAGGGAGGGGGGAGCTCCTACAATGAGCAGTTCTTC.

This clone has more than one count but fewer than ten. The chain joins TRBV19 to TRBJ1-1, with 8 positions matching TRBD1. Trimming at V came to 5 bases and at J to 4 bases, leaving 9 bases not matched to a gene. CDR3 length: 15 amino acids. Germline values: CDR1 LNHDA, CDR2 SQIVND (reference sequence). The CDR3 protein is CASSLSGGMGTEAFF. CDR3 sequence (DNA): TGTGCCAGTAGTTTATCAGGGGGCATGGGCACTGAAGCTTTCTTT.

A few counts support this clone. The CDR3: CASSGRGGPSSTDTQYF. DNA of the CDR3: TGTGCCAGCAGCGGCCGCGGGGGACCCTCGAGCACAGATACGCAGTATTTT. The chain employs TRBV7-2 and TRBJ2-3, with 7 bases lining up with TRBD2. Per the germline V gene, CDR1 is SGHTA and CDR2 is FQGNSA. The V and J ends lost 5 bases and 0 bases, in that order; junction bases with no gene match: 11. This CDR3 is built from 17 residues. Combining the CDR3 with reference TRBV7-2 and TRBJ2-3 gives the whole variable domain GAGVSQSPSNKVTEKGKDVELRCDPISGHTALYWYRQSLGQGLEFLIYFQGNSAPDKSGLPSDRFSAERTGGSVSTLTIQRTQQEDSAVYLCASSGRGGPSSTDTQYFGPGTRLTVL.

CDR3 sequence reads: CASSSTYEQYF. The CDR3 DNA reads as TGTGCCAGCAGCTCCACCTACGAGCAGTACTTC. V and J are TRBV7-9 and TRBJ2-7; D is unclear. CDR3 size: 11 residues. Deletions cut 4 bases from V and 2 bases from J, with 3 bases between. Germline CDR1 reads SEHNR; CDR2 reads FQNEAQ (reference sequence).

The genes are TRBV7-3 and TRBJ2-1, with 11 bases identical to TRBD2. The CDR3 length is 14 residues. The J segment lost 9 bases and the V segment lost 5 bases, leaving 6 bases of the junction unmatched. Looked up from germline, CDR1 is SGHTA and CDR2 is FQGTGA. The CDR3 is CASSDSGGAGEQFF. The CDR3 DNA sequence: TGTGCCAGCAGCGATAGCGGGGGGGCGGGTGAGCAGTTCTTC.

There are a few counts of this clone. This chain joins TRBV2 and TRBJ2-1; weak D call: TRBD2 (5 bases). This CDR3 has 13 residues. The V gene's germline CDR1 is SNHLY and CDR2 FYNNEI. Trimming pared 6 bases from V and 7 bases from J, leaving 13 bases between. The CDR3 nucleotides are TGTGCCAGCAGGGTACCGCCGGGGAATGAGCAGTTCTTC. Its protein is CASRVPPGNEQFF.

This clone was picked up a small number of times. This chain joins TRBV28 and TRBJ2-7, with D unclear. V lost 8 bases and J 0 bases, leaving 14 bases between the germline ends. Germline-derived CDR1 and CDR2 are MDHEN and SYDVKM. This CDR3 contains 14 residues. Here the CDR3 DNA reads TGTGCCAGCGGAGCCGCTATTAGCTCCTACGAGCAGTACTTC. Residues: CASGAAISSYEQYF.

The chain links TRBV7-3 to TRBJ1-5; D is ambiguous. CDR3 size: 13 residues. Trimming stripped 2 bases from V and 7 bases from J, with 9 bases between. Germline V gene sequence: CDR1 SGHTA, CDR2 FQGTGA. The CDR3 here is CASSLEGGQPQHF. CDR3 in DNA: TGTGCCAGCAGCTTAGAGGGCGGCCAGCCCCAGCATTTT. The whole variable domain, remainder taken from reference TRBV7-3 and TRBJ1-5, is GAGVSQTPSNKVTEKGKYVELRCDPISGHTALYWYRQSLGQGPEFLIYFQGTGAADDSGLPNDRFFAVRPEGSVSTLKIQRTERGDSAVYLCASSLEGGQPQHFGDGTRLSIL.

This clone has more than one count but fewer than ten. The chain has TRBV4-1 and TRBJ2-5, with D maybe TRBD2 (6 bases). Trimming took 6 bases from V and 1 from J, leaving 12 bases between them. The CDR3 sequence is 14 residues long. Per germline, CDR1 MGHRA and CDR2 YSYEKL. DNA of the CDR3: TGCGCCAGCAGTCGATCGGGAGTCCAAGAGACCCAGTACTTC. Amino acids: CASSRSGVQETQYF.

J is TRBJ1-6 and V is TRBV5-4; perhaps TRBD1 as D (5 bases). The germline gives CDR1 SGHNT, CDR2 YYREEE (reference sequence). The CDR3 sequence is 15 residues long. V was shortened by 0 bases and J by 5 bases, with 9 bases between the two germline ends. As DNA, the CDR3 is TGTGCCAGCAGCTTGGGTGGGACTGATAATTCACCCCTCCACTTT. Translating gives CASSLGGTDNSPLHF.

This chain joins TRBV7-2 and TRBJ2-2, with unresolved D. CDR1 and CDR2 from the germline V gene are SGHTA and FQGNSA. This CDR3 is built from 14 residues. The V gene lost 2 bases and the J gene lost 0 bases, with 4 bases spanning the gap. DNA for the CDR3: TGTGCCAGCAGCTTAACACCGAACACCGGGGAGCTGTTTTTT. As protein: CASSLTPNTGELFF.

This clone was seen a few times. V is TRBV5-1 and J is TRBJ1-4, with D maybe TRBD1 (5 bases). Trimming cost V 7 bases and J 7 bases, with 17 bases left between them. Germline CDR1 SGHRS, CDR2 YFSETQ. CDR3 length: 14 amino acids. The CDR3 DNA is TGCGCCAGCCACTGGGGGACTGGGAGTGAAAAACTGTTTTTT. Protein product: CASHWGTGSEKLFF.

The chain links TRBV6-1 to TRBJ2-7; D might be TRBD1 (6 bases). Germline loops: CDR1 MNHNS, CDR2 SASEGT. The CDR3 is 15 residues long. Deletions cut 3 bases from V and 3 bases from J, with 15 bases between. This CDR3 is CASSETGLKGYEQYF. CDR3 coding DNA: TGTGCCAGCAGTGAGACAGGACTCAAGGGCTACGAGCAGTACTTC.

The table lists this clone with a few counts. The V call is TRBV11-1, the J call TRBJ1-1; D is possibly TRBD1 (6 bases). The CDR3 extends over 16 amino acids. CDR1 is SGHAT and CDR2 is FQDESV in the germline V gene (reference sequence). Trimming took 5 bases from V and 1 from J, leaving 17 bases between them. CDR3 sequence reads: CASSVTGTPRNTEAFF. As DNA, the CDR3 is TGTGCCAGCAGCGTCACCGGGACACCTAGGAACACTGAAGCTTTCTTT. Full variable domain (remainder filled in from reference TRBV11-1 and TRBJ1-1): EAEVAQSPRYKITEKSQAVAFWCDPISGHATLYWYRQILGQGPELLVQFQDESVVDDSQLPKDRFSAERLKGVDSTLKIQPAELGDSAMYLCASSVTGTPRNTEAFFGQGTRLTVV.